The table lists the clone carrying this T cell receptor beta chain with a few counts. This sample is part of a study of control samples from healthy donors and cancer patients. CDR3 size: 11 residues. From germline, CDR1 is WSHSY and CDR2 SAAADI. The germline V and J ends were trimmed by 8 bases and 6 bases, with 9 bases remaining between them. Method: immunoSEQ multiplex PCR; TCRdb's copy keeps in-frame clones and lacks some. The sample includes about 250,000 clones, around 79% of them seen just once. The source of this sequence is a woman aged 55-69 years with lung cancer. The V and J genes are TRBV10-2 and TRBJ2-3; no firm D call. The source material was PBMCs. The CDR3 sequence is CASVFLDTQYF. The CDR3, as DNA: TGCGCCAGCGTGTTTTTGGATACGCAGTATTTT.